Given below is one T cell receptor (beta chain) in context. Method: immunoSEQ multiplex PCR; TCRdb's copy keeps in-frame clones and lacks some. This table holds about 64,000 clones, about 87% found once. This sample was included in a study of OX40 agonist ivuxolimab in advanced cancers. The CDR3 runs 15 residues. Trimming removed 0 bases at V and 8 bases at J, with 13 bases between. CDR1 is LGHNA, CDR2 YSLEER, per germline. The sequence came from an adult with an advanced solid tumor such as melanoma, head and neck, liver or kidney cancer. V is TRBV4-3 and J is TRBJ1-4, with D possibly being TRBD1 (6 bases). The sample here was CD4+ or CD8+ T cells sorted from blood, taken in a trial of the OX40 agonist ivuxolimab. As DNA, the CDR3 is TGCGCCAGCAGCCAAGATTTTGGGGGCTGGGAAAAACTGTTTTTT. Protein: CASSQDFGGWEKLFF.